This T cell receptor (beta chain) was recorded in a study of blood T cell repertoires in COVID-19. Study-wide background: Both acute and convalescent COVID-19 samples were obtained from the United States, Italy and Spain.

Profiled with immunoSEQ multiplex PCR; TCRdb holds only in-frame clones, not every one. In the table there are about 210,000 clones, roughly four fifths of which are singletons. The CDR3 is 13 amino acids. The V and J ends lost 5 bases and 2 bases respectively, with 10 bases between them. CDR1 is MDHEN, CDR2 SYDVKM, per germline. The receptor was isolated from a woman aged 40 to 55 with acute or convalescent COVID-19. This chain links TRBV28 with TRBJ2-7, with D unclear. Sequencing input: peripheral blood. The CDR3 DNA sequence: TGTGCCAGCAGTGTAGAGGTCCCCTACGAGCAGTACTTC. This gives the protein CASSVEVPYEQYF.